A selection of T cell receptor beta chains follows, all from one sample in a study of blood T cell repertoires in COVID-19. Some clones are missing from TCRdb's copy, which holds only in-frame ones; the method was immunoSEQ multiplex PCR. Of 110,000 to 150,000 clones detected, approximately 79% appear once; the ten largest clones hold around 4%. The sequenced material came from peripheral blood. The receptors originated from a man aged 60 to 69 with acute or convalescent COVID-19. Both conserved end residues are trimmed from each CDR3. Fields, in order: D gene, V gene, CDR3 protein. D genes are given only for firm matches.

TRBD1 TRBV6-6 ASSLTGDYGYT
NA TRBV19 ASSEERGTEAF
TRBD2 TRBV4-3 ASSQAIVAGGRDTQY
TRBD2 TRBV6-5 ASARLAGYNEQF
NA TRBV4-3 ASSQDRGGPGYT
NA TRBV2 ASRWNSGTGELF
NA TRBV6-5 ASRAPGLINNEQF
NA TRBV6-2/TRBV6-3 ASSLDWNTGELF
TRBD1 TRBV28 ASSPGQGGFNPYGYT
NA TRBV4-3 ASSQEGQYNEKLF
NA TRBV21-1 ASSKVGPGGLQNTGELF
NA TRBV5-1 ASSPLSGAQETQY
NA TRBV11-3 ASSQGLNTEAF
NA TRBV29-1 SVVVSGANTGELF
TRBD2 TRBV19 ASTLDGGGTSMSDTQY
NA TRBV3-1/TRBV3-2 ASSPFGREQF
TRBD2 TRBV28 ASSLTSGRREQY
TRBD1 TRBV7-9 ASSSYDRGNTEAF
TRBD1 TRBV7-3 ASSTGTVYNEQF
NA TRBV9 ASSVEPSGELF
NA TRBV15 ATSAGPGYSNQPQH
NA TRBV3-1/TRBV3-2 ASSQDRLGQAF
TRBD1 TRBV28 ASSFALTGGHNEQF